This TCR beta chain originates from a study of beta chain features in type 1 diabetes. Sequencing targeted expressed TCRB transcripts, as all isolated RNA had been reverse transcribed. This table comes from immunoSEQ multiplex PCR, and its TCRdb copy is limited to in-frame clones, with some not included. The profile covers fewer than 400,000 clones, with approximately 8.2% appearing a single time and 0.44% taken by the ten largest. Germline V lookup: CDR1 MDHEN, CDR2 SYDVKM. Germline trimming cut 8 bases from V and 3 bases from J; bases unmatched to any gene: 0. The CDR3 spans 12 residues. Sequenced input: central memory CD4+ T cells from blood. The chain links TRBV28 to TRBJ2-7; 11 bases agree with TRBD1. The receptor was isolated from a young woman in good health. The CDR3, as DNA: TGTGCCAGCGGGACAGGGGGCTACGAGCAGTACTTC. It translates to CASGTGGYEQYF.